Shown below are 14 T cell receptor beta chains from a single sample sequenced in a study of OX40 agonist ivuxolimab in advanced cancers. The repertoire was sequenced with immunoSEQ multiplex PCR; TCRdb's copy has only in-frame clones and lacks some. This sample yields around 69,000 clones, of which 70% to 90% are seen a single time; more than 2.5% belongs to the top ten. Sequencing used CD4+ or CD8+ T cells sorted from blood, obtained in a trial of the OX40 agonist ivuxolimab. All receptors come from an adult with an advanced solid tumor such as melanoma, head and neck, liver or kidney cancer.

The chain's CDR3 is CASSEFLGGADTQYF. The CDR3, as DNA: TGTGCCAGCAGTGAGTTTCTAGGGGGCGCGGATACGCAGTATTTT. The gene calls are TRBV6-4 and TRBJ2-3; TRBD1 agrees at 7 bases. Germline assignment: CDR1 MRHNA and CDR2 SNTAGT. Trimming at V came to 3 bases and at J to 6 bases, leaving 9 bases not matched to a gene. The CDR3 is made up of 15 amino acids.

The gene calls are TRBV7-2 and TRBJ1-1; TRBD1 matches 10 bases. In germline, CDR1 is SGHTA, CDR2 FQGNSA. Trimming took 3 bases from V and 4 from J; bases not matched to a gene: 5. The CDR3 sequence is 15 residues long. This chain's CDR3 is CASSFRTGGGTEAFF. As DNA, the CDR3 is TGTGCCAGCAGCTTCCGGACAGGGGGTGGCACTGAAGCTTTCTTT.

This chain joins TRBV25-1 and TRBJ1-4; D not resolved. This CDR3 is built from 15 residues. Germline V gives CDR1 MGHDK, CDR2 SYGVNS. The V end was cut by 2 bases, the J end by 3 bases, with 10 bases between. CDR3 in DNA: TGTGCCAGCAGTGAACAGGACGGACCTAATGAAAAACTGTTTTTT. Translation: CASSEQDGPNEKLFF.

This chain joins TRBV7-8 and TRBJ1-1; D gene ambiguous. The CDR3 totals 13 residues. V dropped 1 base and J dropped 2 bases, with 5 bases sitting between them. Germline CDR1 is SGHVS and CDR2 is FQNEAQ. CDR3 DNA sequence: TGTGCCAGCAGCTTAGGAGCAAACACTGAAGCTTTCTTT. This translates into CASSLGANTEAFF.

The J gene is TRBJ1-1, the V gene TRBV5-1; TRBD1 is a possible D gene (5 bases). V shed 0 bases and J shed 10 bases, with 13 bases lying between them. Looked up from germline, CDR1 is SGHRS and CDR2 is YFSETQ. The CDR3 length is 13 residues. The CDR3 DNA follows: TGCGCCAGCAGCTTGGGCGCAGGGTCGGGAGCTTTCTTT. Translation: CASSLGAGSGAFF. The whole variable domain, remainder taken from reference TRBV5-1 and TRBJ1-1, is KAGVTQTPRYLIKTRGQQVTLSCSPISGHRSVSWYQQTPGQGLQFLFEYFSETQRNKGNFPGRFSGRQFSNSRSEMNVSTLELGDSALYLCASSLGAGSGAFFGQGTRLTVV.

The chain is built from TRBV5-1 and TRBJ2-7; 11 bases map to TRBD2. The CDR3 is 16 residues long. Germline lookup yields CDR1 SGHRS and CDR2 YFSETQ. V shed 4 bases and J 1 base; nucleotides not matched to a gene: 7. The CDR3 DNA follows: TGCGCCAGCAGCCGTAGACTAGCGGGAATATCCTACGAGCAGTACTTC. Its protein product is CASSRRLAGISYEQYF.

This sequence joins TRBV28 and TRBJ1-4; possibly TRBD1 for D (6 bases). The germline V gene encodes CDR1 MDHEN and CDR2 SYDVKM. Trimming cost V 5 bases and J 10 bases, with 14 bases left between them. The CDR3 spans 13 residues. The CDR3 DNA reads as TGTGCCAGCAGTCAGGGAACAGGGATAAAACTGTTTTTT. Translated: CASSQGTGIKLFF.

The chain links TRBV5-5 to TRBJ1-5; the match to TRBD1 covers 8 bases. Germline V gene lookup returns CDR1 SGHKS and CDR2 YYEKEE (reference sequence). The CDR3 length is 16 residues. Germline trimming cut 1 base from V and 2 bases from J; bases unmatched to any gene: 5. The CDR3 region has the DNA TGTGCCAGCAGCTTGACCCCGGGACAGGGCAATCAGCCCCAGCATTTT. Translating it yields CASSLTPGQGNQPQHF.

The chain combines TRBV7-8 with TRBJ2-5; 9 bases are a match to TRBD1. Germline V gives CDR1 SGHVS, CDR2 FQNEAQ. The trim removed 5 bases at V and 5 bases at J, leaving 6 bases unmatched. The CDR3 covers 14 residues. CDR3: CASSVTGGGETQYF. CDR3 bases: TGTGCCAGCAGCGTCACAGGGGGCGGGGAGACCCAGTACTTC.

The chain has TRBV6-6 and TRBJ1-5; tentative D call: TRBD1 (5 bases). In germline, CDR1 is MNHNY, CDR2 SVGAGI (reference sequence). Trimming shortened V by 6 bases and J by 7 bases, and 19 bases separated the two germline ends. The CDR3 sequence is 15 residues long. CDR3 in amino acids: CASRGTRDSGQPQHF. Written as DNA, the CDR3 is TGTGCCAGCAGGGGAACGAGGGACTCGGGACAGCCCCAGCATTTT.

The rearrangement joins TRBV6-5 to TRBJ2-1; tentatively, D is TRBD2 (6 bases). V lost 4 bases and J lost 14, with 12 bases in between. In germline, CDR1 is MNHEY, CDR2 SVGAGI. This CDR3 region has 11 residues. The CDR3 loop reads CASSFRLEEFF. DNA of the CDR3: TGTGCCAGCAGTTTCAGACTAGAGGAGTTCTTC.

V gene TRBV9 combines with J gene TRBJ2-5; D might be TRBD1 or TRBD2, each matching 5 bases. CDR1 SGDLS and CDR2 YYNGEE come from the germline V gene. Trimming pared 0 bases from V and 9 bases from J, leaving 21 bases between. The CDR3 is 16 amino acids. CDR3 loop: CASSVGDVLGRGAQYF. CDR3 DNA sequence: TGTGCCAGCAGCGTAGGAGATGTACTAGGACGGGGCGCCCAGTACTTC.

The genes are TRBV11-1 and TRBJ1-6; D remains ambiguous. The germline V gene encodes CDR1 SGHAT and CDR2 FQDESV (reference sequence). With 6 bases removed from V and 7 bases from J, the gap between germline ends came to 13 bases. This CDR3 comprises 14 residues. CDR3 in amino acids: CASRLGRVNSPLHF. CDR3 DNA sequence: TGTGCCAGCAGGCTCGGGCGGGTGAATTCACCCCTCCACTTT.

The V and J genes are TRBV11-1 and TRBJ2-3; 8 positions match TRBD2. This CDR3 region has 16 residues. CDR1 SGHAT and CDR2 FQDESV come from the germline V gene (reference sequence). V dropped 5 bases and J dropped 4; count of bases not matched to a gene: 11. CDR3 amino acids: CASSPTREGLPDTQYF. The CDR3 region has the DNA TGTGCCAGCAGCCCAACTCGGGAGGGCCTACCAGATACGCAGTATTTT.